The rows below give T cell receptor beta chains drawn from one sample of a study of blood T cell repertoires in acute mononucleosis. The protocol was immunoSEQ multiplex PCR, while the TCRdb copy is restricted to in-frame clones and leaves out a portion. Here the sample spans some 2,500 clones, 68% being singletons. The sample here was EBV GLC epitope tetramer+ CD8+ T cells sorted from PBMCs, taken during acute infectious mononucleosis. These receptors were obtained from a woman younger than 35 with infectious mononucleosis caused by EBV. Both conserved end residues are part of each CDR3. D genes are given only for firm matches. A clone size is listed for some rows: how often the clone was seen (once, few, many), or a class if it is expanded.

cdr3_nt	cdr3_aa	j_call	clone_size	v_call	d_call
TGTGCCAGCCTTAATGAGTACTCAAACAAAAGTCGGGCCAACGTCCTGACTTTC	CASLNEYSNKSRANVLTF	TRBJ2-6	.	TRBV9	.
TGTGCCAGCCGCGTAGCGGGGGGGCTTGTGAACACTGAAGCTTTCTTT	CASRVAGGLVNTEAFF	TRBJ1-1	.	TRBV9	.
TGTGCCAGCAGCGGAAACCCTCAGACAGGGCCCATGAACACTGAAGCTTTCTTT	CASSGNPQTGPMNTEAFF	TRBJ1-1	.	TRBV13	TRBD1
TGTGCCAGCAGCGTAGCTGGGGGCGATGAGCAGTTCTTC	CASSVAGGDEQFF	TRBJ2-1	many	TRBV21-1	.
TGCGCCAGCAGCCAAGATGCCCTGGGACTGGCCACAGATACGCAGTATTTT	CASSQDALGLATDTQYF	TRBJ2-3	.	TRBV5-4	.
TGCAGCGTTGGTGGGGCAGGGGTCCGCAATGAGCAGTTCTTC	CSVGGAGVRNEQFF	TRBJ2-1	once	TRBV29-1	.
TGTGCCAGCAGCGCGACAGGGGGGGATGAGTTCTTC	CASSATGGDEFF	TRBJ2-1	.	TRBV9	TRBD1
TGTGCCAGCACCCATCGAGGTTACTCCTACGAGCAGTACTTC	CASTHRGYSYEQYF	TRBJ2-7	.	TRBV10-3	.
TGCGCCAGCAGTCATTCGTGGGTGGGGTGCGGGTTATTTTCCGTTAACAATGAGCTGTTCTTC	CASSHSWVGCGLFSVNNELFF	TRBJ2-1	.	TRBV23-1	.
TGCAGCGTGGGGACAGGTTGTACTAATGAAAAACTGTTTTTT	CSVGTGCTNEKLFF	TRBJ1-4	.	TRBV29-1	TRBD1
TGCGCCAGCAACGGCCAGGGCGATGAGCAGTTCTTC	CASNGQGDEQFF	TRBJ2-1	.	TRBV23-1	.
TGTGCCAGCAGCCCGCCGGGTCTTAAACCCGGGGAGCTGTTTTTT	CASSPPGLKPGELFF	TRBJ2-2	.	TRBV14	.
.	CSVGTGGTNENCFF	TRBJ1-4	.	TRBV29-1	.
TGTGCCAGCAGCGGAAACCCTCAGACAGGGCCCATGAACACTGAAGCTTTCTTT	CASSGNPQTGPMNTEAFF	TRBJ1-1	.	TRBV7-3	TRBD1
TGTGCCAGCAGCCCTACAGGGGCCGGCGAGCAGTACTTC	CASSPTGAGEQYF	TRBJ2-7	.	TRBV9	TRBD1
TGTGCCAGCGCGGACGGTGCTAAGATCTACGAGCAGTACTTC	CASADGAKIYEQYF	TRBJ2-7	.	TRBV14	.
TGTGCCAGCAGCTTAAGCCAGGGCCCAACCTACGAGCAGTACTTC	CASSLSQGPTYEQYF	TRBJ2-7	.	TRBV27	.
TGTGCCAGCAGCAAAGGGCCAGCGGGGGGGCCAAGGGAGCAGTTCTTC	CASSKGPAGGPREQFF	TRBJ2-1	.	TRBV7-6	TRBD2
TGTGCCAGCAGACAATGGACAGGGCAAGAGACCCAGTACTTC	CASRQWTGQETQYF	TRBJ2-5	.	TRBV7-6	TRBD1
TGTGCCAGCAGCGTAGCAGGCGGGATGGGGGAGCAGTACTTC	CASSVAGGMGEQYF	TRBJ2-7	.	TRBV7-3	.
TGTGCCAGCAGCTCCTTCACGAGGGGGGGCCGAGGAGAGCAGTTCTTC	CASSSFTRGGRGEQFF	TRBJ2-1	.	TRBV7-6	.
TGCGCCAGCCAGAGCGGGACAGGCGACTACGAGCAGTACTTC	CASQSGTGDYEQYF	TRBJ2-7	.	TRBV9	.
TGTGCCAGCAGCCCCGGACAGGTCTGGGGTGAAAAACTGTTTTTT	CASSPGQVWGEKLFF	TRBJ1-4	.	TRBV7-8	TRBD1
TGTGCCAGCAGCCCGACCAGCGGGAGTGTTTACGAGCAGTACTTC	CASSPTSGSVYEQYF	TRBJ2-7	few	TRBV6-5	TRBD2
TGTGCCAGCAGCTTAGTCGCAGGGGACTATGGCTACACCTTC	CASSLVAGDYGYTF	TRBJ1-2	.	TRBV7-6	.
TGTGCCAGCAGCTTAAGCCAGGGCCCAACCTACGAGCAGTACTTC	CASSLSQGPTYEQYF	TRBJ2-7	.	TRBV7-8	.
TGTGCCATCAGTGATGACCGAAGCGACTACGAGCACTTC	CAISDDRSDYEHF	TRBJ2-7	.	TRBV10-3	.
TGTGCCAGCAGCCCGACCAGCGGGAGTGTTTACGAGCAGTACTTC	CASSPTSGSVYEQYF	TRBJ2-7	.	TRBV25-1	TRBD2
TGTGCCAGCAGCGTAGTCGGGGAGCAGTTCTTC	CASSVVGEQFF	TRBJ2-1	few	TRBV9	.
TGTGCCAGCAGCGTAGCGGGGGGCGACGAGCAGTACTTC	CASSVAGGDEQYF	TRBJ2-7	.	TRBV7-3	TRBD2
TGTGCCAGCAGTTTATCTCGAACAGATACGCAGTATTTT	CASSLSRTDTQYF	TRBJ2-3	.	TRBV6-5	.
TGCGCCAGCAACGAGCCAGGGCGATGGCAGTTCTTC	CASNEPGRWQFF	TRBJ2-1	many	TRBV23-1	.
TGTGCCAGCAGCGTAGCAGGCGGGATGGGGGAGCAGTACTTC	CASSVAGGMGEQYF	TRBJ2-7	.	TRBV7-6	.